This T cell receptor (beta chain) was documented in a study of T-cell memory formation after mild COVID-19. TCRdb used MiXCR to reprocess the 5' RACE reads, holding one entry per CDR3 protein. The profile shows approximately 390,000 distinct CDR3 sequences, roughly 15% of them singletons. This clonotype was counted between two and nine times. V dropped 5 bases and J dropped 5; count of bases not matched to a gene: 11. This CDR3 has 17 residues. The chain recombines TRBV12-3 or TRBV12-4 with TRBJ2-5; TRBD2 agrees at 13 bases. What was sequenced was PBMCs or a T cell subset sorted from them (not recorded which). This receptor was taken from a man between 18 and 35 years old who had mild COVID-19 (a few samples of this study predate the infection). Cell type and time point are not known. The CDR3 DNA sequence: TGTGCCAGCAGTCCGTCCCCGACTAGCGGGGGGTGGGAGACCCAGTACTTC. Its protein product is CASSPSPTSGGWETQYF.